Described below is a single T cell receptor beta chain sequence and its context. This entry comes from a study of blood T cells in healthy people across ages. Germline values: CDR1 MNHEY, CDR2 SMNVEV (reference sequence). This CDR3 is 16 amino acids long. V lost 6 bases, J lost 4 bases, and 10 bases stayed unmatched. With a J-beta primer mix and a sample-barcoded 5' primer, a second PCR ran 7 to 11 cycles. TCRdb called the 5' RACE reads again in MiXCR, with one record for every CDR3 protein. The top ten clones hold around 7.7% of a sample with 1.5 million to 2 million distinct CDR3 sequences, 25% to 30% of them seen once.

The rearrangement links TRBV27 to TRBJ2-1, with 9 bases fitting TRBD1. This TCR came from a woman aged 25 to 39 in good health. The specimen sequenced was blood. DNA for the CDR3: TGTGCCAGCAGCTCAACCGGGGGGACAGGGTACAATGAGCAGTTCTTC. Its translation is CASSSTGGTGYNEQFF.